This entry lists 2 T cell receptor beta chains sequenced from one sample in a study of vaccination effects on CD4 cells after COVID-19. Their antigens are not known. Profiling relied on immunoSEQ multiplex PCR, and the TCRdb table lists in-frame clones only, not all of them. Counted here are about 45,000 clones, around 70% occurring once; the ten biggest clones make up 9.5% to 10%. Culturing for around 10 days preceded CD4+ T cell isolation. Participants completed two doses of the BNT162b2 or mRNA-1273 vaccine. Source: CD4+ T cells from PBMCs cultured without peptide, taken after COVID-19 vaccination. These receptors were obtained from a human donor who received a COVID-19 vaccine.

This sequence joins TRBV18 and TRBJ2-3; D gene unclear. This CDR3 contains 13 residues. Germline V gene data show CDR1 as KGHSH and CDR2 as LQKENI. V lost 2 bases and J 3 bases, leaving 6 bases between the germline ends. In DNA form, the CDR3 reads TGTGCCAGCTCACCATCACGAACAGATACGCAGTATTTT. This translates into CASSPSRTDTQYF. Complete variable domain (other parts from reference TRBV18 and TRBJ2-3): NAGVMQNPRHLVRRRGQEARLRCSPMKGHSHVYWYRQLPEEGLKFMVYLQKENIIDESGMPKERFSAEFPKEGPSILRIQQVVRGDSAAYFCASSPSRTDTQYFGPGTRLTVL.

The J gene is TRBJ1-1, the V gene TRBV5-4; D call uncertain. CDR3 length: 13 residues. The V gene lost 2 bases and the J gene lost 1 base, with 6 bases spanning the gap. Germline V CDR1 and CDR2: SGHNT, YYREEE (reference sequence). In DNA form, the CDR3 reads TGTGCCAGCAGCTTTTATGGGAACACTGAAGCTTTCTTT. Its translation: CASSFYGNTEAFF. The variable domain in full, with the rest retrieved from reference TRBV5-4 and TRBJ1-1, is ETGVTQSPTHLIKTRGQQVTLRCSSQSGHNTVSWYQQALGQGPQFIFQYYREEENGRGNFPPRFSGLQFPNYSSELNVNALELDDSALYLCASSFYGNTEAFFGQGTRLTVV.